This TCR beta chain was sequenced during a study of T cell clones after liver transplantation. The V gene's germline CDR1 is MNHEY and CDR2 SMNVEV (reference sequence). The J segment lost 7 bases and the V segment lost 0 bases, leaving 5 bases of the junction unmatched. CDR3 length equals 16 residues. Study-level points and caveats: Graft donor-reactive T cells may have migrated into the graft rather than being deleted.

About this clone: Its antigen is not identified.

Method: immunoSEQ multiplex PCR; TCRdb's copy keeps in-frame clones and lacks some. This sample has about 70,000 clones, with approximately 80% found just once. The sample here was CD4+ T cells from blood, taken 12 months after liver transplant. The V call is TRBV27, the J call TRBJ2-1, with 11 bases matching TRBD2. This clonotype was obtained from a human patient who received a liver transplant. Some T cells could come from the graft donor. CDR3 in DNA: TGTGCCAGCAGTTTATCCGCTAGCGGGAGGAATAATGAGCAGTTCTTC. It specifies CASSLSASGRNNEQFF.